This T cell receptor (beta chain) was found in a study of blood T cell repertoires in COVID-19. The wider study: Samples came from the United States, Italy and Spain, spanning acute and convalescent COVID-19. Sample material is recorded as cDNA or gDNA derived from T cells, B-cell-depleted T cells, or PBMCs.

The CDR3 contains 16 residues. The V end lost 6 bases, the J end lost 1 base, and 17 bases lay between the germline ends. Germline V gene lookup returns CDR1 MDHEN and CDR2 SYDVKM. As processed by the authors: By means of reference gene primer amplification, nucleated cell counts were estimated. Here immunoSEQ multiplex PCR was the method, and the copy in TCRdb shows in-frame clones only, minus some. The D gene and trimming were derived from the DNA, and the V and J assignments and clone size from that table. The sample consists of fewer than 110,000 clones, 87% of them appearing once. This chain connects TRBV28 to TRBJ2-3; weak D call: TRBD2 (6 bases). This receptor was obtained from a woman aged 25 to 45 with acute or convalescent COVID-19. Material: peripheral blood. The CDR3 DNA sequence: TGTGCCAGCAGCCCTGGGCGGGGCGGTGGCACAGATACGCAGTATTTT. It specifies CASSPGRGGGTDTQYF. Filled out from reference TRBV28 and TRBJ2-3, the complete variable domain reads DVKVTQSSRYLVKRTGEKVFLECVQDMDHENMFWYRQDPGLGLRLIYFSYDVKMKEKGDIPEGYSVSREKKERFSLILESASTNQTSMYLCASSPGRGGGTDTQYFGPGTRLTVL.